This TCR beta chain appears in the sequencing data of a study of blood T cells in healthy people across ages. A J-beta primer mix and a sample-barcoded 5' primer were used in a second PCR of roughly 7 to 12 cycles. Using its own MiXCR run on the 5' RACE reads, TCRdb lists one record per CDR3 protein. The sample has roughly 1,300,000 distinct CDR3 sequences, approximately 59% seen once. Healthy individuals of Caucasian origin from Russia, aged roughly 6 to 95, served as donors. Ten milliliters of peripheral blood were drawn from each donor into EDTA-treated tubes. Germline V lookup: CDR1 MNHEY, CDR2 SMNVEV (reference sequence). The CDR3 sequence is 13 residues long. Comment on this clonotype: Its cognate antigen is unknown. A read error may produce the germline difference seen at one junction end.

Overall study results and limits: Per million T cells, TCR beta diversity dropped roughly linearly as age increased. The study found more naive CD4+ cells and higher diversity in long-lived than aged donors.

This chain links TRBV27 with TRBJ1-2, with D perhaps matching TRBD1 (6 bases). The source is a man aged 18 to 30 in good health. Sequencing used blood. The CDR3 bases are TGTGCCAGCAGCTCAGACAGGCGCTATGGCTACACTTTC. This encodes CASSSDRRYGYTF.